The present TCR beta chain was sequenced within a study of T-cell memory formation after mild COVID-19. Study-level background: Largely, the TCR clusters proved donor specific. Findings and caveats of the study: In pre-infection memory, a portion of responding clones appeared, which suggested that cross-reactive memory joined. Mainly in CM and EM were contracting CD4+ clones; CD8+ were in EMRA. Contracting clones from day 15 to 85 showed balanced CD4/CD8; later expanders favored CD4+.

TCRdb recomputed calls from the 5' RACE reads with MiXCR, one row per CDR3 protein. The repertoire consists of roughly 170,000 distinct CDR3 sequences, with approximately 17% occurring once and the leading ten covering roughly 4%. This CDR3 is 16 amino acids long. V was clipped by 1 base and J by 7 bases; unmatched bases: 8. Germline lookup yields CDR1 SGHNT and CDR2 YENEEA. A note on this clonotype: Its target is not known.

The source material was PBMCs or a T cell subset sorted from them (not recorded which). The rearrangement links TRBV11-3 to TRBJ2-2; 8 bases align to TRBD1. This TCR came from a man aged 18 to 29 who had mild COVID-19 (a few samples of this study predate the infection). Cell type and time point are not known. The CDR3 DNA is TGTGCCAGCAGCTTAGGTGTGACAGGGGACGTCGGGGAGCTGTTTTTT. Protein sequence: CASSLGVTGDVGELFF.